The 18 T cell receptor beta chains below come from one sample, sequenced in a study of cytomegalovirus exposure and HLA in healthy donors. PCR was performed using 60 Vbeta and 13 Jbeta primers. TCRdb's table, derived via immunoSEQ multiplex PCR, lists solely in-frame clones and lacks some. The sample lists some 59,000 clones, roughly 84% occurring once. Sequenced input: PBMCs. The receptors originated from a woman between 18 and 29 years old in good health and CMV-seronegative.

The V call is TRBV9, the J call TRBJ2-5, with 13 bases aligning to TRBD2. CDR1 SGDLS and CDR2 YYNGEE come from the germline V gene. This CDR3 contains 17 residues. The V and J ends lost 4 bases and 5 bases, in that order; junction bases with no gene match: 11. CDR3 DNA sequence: TGTGCCAGCAGCCTAACGGGACTAGCGGGATTCACGGAGACCCAGTACTTC. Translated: CASSLTGLAGFTETQYF. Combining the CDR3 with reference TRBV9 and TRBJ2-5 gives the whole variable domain DSGVTQTPKHLITATGQRVTLRCSPRSGDLSVYWYQQSLDQGLQFLIQYYNGEERAKGNILERFSAQQFPDLHSELNLSSLELGDSALYFCASSLTGLAGFTETQYFGPGTRLLVL.

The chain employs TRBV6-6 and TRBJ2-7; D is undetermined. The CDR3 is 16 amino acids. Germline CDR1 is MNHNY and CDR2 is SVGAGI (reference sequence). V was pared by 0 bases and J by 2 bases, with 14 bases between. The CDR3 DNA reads TGTGCCAGCAGTTACTCGGCGGTAGCCCTCACCTACGAGCAGTACTTC. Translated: CASSYSAVALTYEQYF.

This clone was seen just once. The chain's CDR3 is CASSLVAGIITNEQFF. The CDR3 DNA reads TGCGCCAGCAGCTTGGTCGCGGGGATCATAACGAATGAGCAGTTCTTC. The chain has TRBV5-1 and TRBJ2-1, with TRBD2 as a possible D gene (6 bases). The CDR3 contains 16 residues. Germline loops: CDR1 SGHRS, CDR2 YFSETQ. V was cut by 0 bases and J by 7 bases, with 17 bases left in between.

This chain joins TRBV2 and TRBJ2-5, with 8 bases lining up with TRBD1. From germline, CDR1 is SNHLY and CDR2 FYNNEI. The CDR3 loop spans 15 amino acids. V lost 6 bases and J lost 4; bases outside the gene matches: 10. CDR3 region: CASRGTGPRGETQYF. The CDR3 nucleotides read TGTGCCAGCAGGGGGACAGGCCCCAGAGGAGAGACCCAGTACTTC.

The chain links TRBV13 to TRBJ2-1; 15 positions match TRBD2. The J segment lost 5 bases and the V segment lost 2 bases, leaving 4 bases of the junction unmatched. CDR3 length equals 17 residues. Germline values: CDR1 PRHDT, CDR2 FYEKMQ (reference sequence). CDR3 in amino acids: CASSLPGLAGGNNEQFF. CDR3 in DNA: TGTGCCAGCAGCTTACCCGGACTAGCGGGAGGGAACAATGAGCAGTTCTTC.

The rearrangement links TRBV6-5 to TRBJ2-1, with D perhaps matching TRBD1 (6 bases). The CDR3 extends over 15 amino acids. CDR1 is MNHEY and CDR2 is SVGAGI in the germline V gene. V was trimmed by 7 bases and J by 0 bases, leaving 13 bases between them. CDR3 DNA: TGTGCCAGCACCGGACAGTGGGGCTCCTACAATGAGCAGTTCTTC. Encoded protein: CASTGQWGSYNEQFF.

This CDR3 reads CASSPGTGVETQYF. The CDR3 coding sequence is TGTGCCAGCTCACCGGGGACAGGGGTAGAGACCCAGTACTTC. The rearrangement joins TRBV18 to TRBJ2-5; TRBD1 matches at 10 bases. V lost 3 bases, J lost 4 bases, and 2 bases stayed unmatched. Germline lookup yields CDR1 KGHSH and CDR2 LQKENI. The CDR3 totals 14 residues.

Here the CDR3 reads CSVEASAVNEQFF. The CDR3 nucleotides read TGCAGCGTTGAAGCTAGCGCGGTCAATGAGCAGTTCTTC. This chain joins TRBV29-1 and TRBJ2-1; D perhaps matches TRBD2 (6 bases). The CDR3 length is 13 residues. Germline V lookup: CDR1 SQVTM, CDR2 ANQGSEA. V was shortened by 1 base and J by 6 bases, with 10 bases between the two germline ends.

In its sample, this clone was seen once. The CDR3 sequence: CASSSHTVEGDTGELFF. As DNA, the CDR3 is TGTGCCAGCAGCTCCCATACAGTCGAGGGGGACACCGGGGAGCTGTTTTTT. J is TRBJ2-2 and V is TRBV7-3, with a tentative D call TRBD1 (6 bases). Germline V gives CDR1 SGHTA, CDR2 FQGTGA. The CDR3 runs to 17 residues. Trimming cost V 4 bases and J 3 bases, with 18 bases left between them. Together with reference TRBV7-3 and TRBJ2-2, the CDR3 gives the full variable domain: GAGVSQTPSNKVTEKGKYVELRCDPISGHTALYWYRQSLGQGPEFLIYFQGTGAADDSGLPNDRFFAVRPEGSVSTLKIQRTERGDSAVYLCASSSHTVEGDTGELFFGEGSRLTVL.

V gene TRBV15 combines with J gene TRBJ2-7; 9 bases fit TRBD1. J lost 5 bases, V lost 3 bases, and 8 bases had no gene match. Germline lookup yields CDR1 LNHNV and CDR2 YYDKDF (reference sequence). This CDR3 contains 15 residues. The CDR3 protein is CATSRQQGAENEQYF. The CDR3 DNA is TGTGCCACCAGCAGGCAACAGGGGGCAGAGAACGAGCAGTACTTC.

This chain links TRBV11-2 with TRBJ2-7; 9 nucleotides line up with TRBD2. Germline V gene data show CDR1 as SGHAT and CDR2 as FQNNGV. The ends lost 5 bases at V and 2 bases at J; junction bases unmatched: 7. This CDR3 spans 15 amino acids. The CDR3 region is CASSPVRGRAYEQYF. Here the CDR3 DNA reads TGTGCCAGCAGCCCAGTTCGCGGGAGGGCCTACGAGCAGTACTTC.

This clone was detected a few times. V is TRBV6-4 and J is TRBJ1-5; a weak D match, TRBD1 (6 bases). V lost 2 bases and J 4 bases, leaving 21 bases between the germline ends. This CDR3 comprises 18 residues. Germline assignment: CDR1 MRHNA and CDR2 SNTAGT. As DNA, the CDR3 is TGTGCCAGCAGTGACGCTCGAGGGACACGGGGCCCAAATCAGCCCCAGCATTTT. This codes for CASSDARGTRGPNQPQHF.

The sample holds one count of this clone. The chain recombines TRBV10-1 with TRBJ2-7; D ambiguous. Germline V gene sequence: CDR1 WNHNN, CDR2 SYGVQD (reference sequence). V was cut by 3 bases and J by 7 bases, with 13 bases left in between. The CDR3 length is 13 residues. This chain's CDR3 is CASSEASAREQYF. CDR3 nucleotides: TGCGCCAGCAGTGAAGCGAGCGCCCGGGAGCAGTACTTC.

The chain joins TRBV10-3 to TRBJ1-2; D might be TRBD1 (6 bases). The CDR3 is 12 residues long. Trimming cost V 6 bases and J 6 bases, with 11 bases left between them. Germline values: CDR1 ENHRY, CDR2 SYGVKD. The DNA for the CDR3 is TGTGCCATCAGGCGGGGGGGGCATGGCTACACCTTC. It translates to CAIRRGGHGYTF.

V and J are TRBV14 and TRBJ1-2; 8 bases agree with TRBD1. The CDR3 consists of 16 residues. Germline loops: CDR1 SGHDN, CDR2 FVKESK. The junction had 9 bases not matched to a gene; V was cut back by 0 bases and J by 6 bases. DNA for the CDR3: TGTGCCAGCAGCCAAGAGTTCCGCGGACAGGGCGATGGCTACACCTTC. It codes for CASSQEFRGQGDGYTF.

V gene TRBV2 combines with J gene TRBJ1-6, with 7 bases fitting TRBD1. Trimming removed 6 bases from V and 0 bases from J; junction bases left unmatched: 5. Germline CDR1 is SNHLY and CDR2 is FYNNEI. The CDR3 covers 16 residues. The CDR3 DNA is TGTGCCAGCAGCCTCAGGGGGAACTCCTATAATTCACCCCTCCACTTT. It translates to CASSLRGNSYNSPLHF.

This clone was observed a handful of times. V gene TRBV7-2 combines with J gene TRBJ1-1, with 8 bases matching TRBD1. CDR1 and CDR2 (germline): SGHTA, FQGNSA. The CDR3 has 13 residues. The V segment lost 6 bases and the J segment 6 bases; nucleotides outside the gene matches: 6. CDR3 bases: TGTGCCAGCAGACTGACAGGGGCCCCTGAAGCTTTCTTT. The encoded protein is CASRLTGAPEAFF.

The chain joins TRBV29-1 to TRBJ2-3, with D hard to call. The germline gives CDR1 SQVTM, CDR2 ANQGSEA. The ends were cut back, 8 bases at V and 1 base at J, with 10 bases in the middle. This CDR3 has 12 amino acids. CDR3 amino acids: CSYPIGTDTQYF. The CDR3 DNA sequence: TGCAGCTACCCGATAGGCACAGATACGCAGTATTTT.